A single T cell receptor beta chain is shown here with its context. Trimming removed 4 bases at V and 1 base at J, with 12 bases between. The CDR3 length is 15 residues. Germline-derived CDR1 and CDR2 are SEHNR and FQNEAQ (reference sequence). This sample was taken from a study of blood T cell repertoires in COVID-19. TCRdb's table, derived via immunoSEQ multiplex PCR, lists solely in-frame clones and lacks some. Of under 130,000 clones in the sample, around 88% are singletons; the top ten hold about 3%. The clonotype was recovered from a human donor in a cohort sampled during active COVID-19. The material sequenced was peripheral blood. This rearrangement joins TRBV7-9 to TRBJ2-3, with D maybe TRBD1 (7 bases). Written as DNA, the CDR3 is TGTGCCAGCAGCTCCCCCAGGGGGGGCACAGATACGCAGTATTTT. It specifies CASSSPRGGTDTQYF.